Described below is a single TCR beta chain sequence and its context. Its antigen is still unknown. The PCR had 60 Vbeta and 13 Jbeta primers. Data came from immunoSEQ multiplex PCR; TCRdb stores just in-frame clones and leaves some out. The table has approximately 170,000 clones, roughly two thirds seen once; the top ten hold about 4.9%. The sample belongs to a study of cytomegalovirus exposure and HLA in healthy donors. Study-level findings and limits: Accurate prediction of most subjects' HLA-A and HLA-B alleles from TCR beta sequences was reported. Some highly shared sequence variants likely arose as a pipeline artifact. V- and J-gene trimming in TCR beta was tied to a missense DCLRE1C variant by an analysis performed later.

The V gene's germline CDR1 is SGDLS and CDR2 YYNGEE. The CDR3 has 16 amino acids. V lost 4 bases, J lost 6 bases, and 14 bases stayed unmatched. The V call is TRBV9, the J call TRBJ2-3, with 7 bases fitting TRBD2. The sample consisted of PBMCs. The TCR comes from a woman aged 18-30 years in good health and CMV-seropositive. The CDR3 nucleotides are TGTGCCAGCAGCTCGACTAGCAGGTCCCCCCCCGATACGCAGTATTTT. This encodes CASSSTSRSPPDTQYF.